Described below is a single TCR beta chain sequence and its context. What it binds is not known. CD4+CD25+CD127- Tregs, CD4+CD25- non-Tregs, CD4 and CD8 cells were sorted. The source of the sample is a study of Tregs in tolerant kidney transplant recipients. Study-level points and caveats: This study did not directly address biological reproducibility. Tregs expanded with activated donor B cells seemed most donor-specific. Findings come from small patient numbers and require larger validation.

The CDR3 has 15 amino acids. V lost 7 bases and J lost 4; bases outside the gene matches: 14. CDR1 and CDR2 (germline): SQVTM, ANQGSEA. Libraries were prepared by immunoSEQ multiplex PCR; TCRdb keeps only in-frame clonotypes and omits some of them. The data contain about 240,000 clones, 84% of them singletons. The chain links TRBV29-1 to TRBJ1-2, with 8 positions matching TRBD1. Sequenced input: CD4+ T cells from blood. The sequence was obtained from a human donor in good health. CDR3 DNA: TGCAGCGAGGCCCCACCGGACAGGGTCCCCTATGGCTACACCTTC. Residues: CSEAPPDRVPYGYTF.